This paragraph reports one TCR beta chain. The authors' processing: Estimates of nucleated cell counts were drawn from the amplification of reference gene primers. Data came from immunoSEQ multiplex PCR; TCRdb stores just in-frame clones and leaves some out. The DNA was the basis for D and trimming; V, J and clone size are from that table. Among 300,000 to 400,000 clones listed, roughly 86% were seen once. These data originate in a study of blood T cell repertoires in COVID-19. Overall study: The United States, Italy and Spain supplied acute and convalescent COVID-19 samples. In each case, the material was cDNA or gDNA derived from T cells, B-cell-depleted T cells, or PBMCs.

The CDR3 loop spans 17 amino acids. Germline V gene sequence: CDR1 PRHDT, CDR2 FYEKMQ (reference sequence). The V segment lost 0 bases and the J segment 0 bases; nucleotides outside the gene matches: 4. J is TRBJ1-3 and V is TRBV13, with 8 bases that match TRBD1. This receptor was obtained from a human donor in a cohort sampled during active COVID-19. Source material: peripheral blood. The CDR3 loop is CASSLGGQASSGNTIYF. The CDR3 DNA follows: TGTGCCAGCAGCTTAGGGGGACAGGCCAGCTCTGGAAACACCATATATTTT.